This T cell receptor beta chain was sequenced for a study of blood T cell repertoires in COVID-19. This CDR3 has 15 amino acids. Germline loops: CDR1 MDHEN, CDR2 SYDVKM. V lost 6 bases and J lost 1, with 13 bases in between. Methods used by the authors: Amplified reference gene primers provided the basis for estimating nucleated cell counts. The protocol was immunoSEQ multiplex PCR, while the TCRdb copy is restricted to in-frame clones and leaves out a portion. V, J and clone size reflect that table, while D and trimming were determined from the DNA. The sample shows roughly 60,000 clones, approximately 91% of them seen only once.

The chain recombines TRBV28 with TRBJ1-5, with a tentative D call TRBD1 (5 bases). Sequencing was done on a sample of peripheral blood. This clonotype was obtained from a man aged 60-69 years with active COVID-19. The DNA for the CDR3 is TGTGCCAGCAGCGCGGCTCGGGGGAGCAATCAGCCCCAGCATTTT. It specifies CASSAARGSNQPQHF.